This T cell receptor (beta chain) came from a study of CD8 T cells in Susac syndrome. Study-level background: The Susac syndrome patients that were sequenced included over five with active disease and under ten in remission.

Study-wide findings and caveats: Among people with Susac, CD8+ clonal expansion was greatest in TEMRA cells and active patients.

Turning to this clonotype: Antigen unknown.

An amount of RNA that ranged from roughly 0.5 to 1 ug was reverse transcribed with random hexamers. TCRdb independently ran MiXCR on the immunoSEQ multiplex PCR reads; one entry per CDR3 protein. This table has 95,000 to 150,000 distinct CDR3 sequences, about 94% appearing once. The patients with Susac syndrome satisfied recently defined diagnostic criteria for either definite or probable disease. This receptor was identified in a human donor with Susac syndrome. The sequencing input was CD8+ T cells from PBMCs.

The CDR3 nucleotides are TGTGCCAGCAGTTCCGGGGGCGTGGAGACCCAGTACTTC. It codes for CASSSGGVETQYF. This rearrangement joins TRBV28 to TRBJ2-5, with D possibly being TRBD1 or TRBD2 (6 bases each). Trimming pared 4 bases from V and 5 bases from J, leaving 11 bases between. Germline CDR1 is MDHEN and CDR2 is SYDVKM. This CDR3 is 13 amino acids long.